This T cell receptor (beta chain) was sequenced in a study of OX40 agonist ivuxolimab in advanced cancers. The method was immunoSEQ multiplex PCR; TCRdb's version includes in-frame clones alone and lacks a portion of them. The table records around 46,000 clones, about 79% of them present only once. With baseline, cycle 4 day 1, and cycle 7 day 1 as timepoints, blood was sampled. Germline V lookup: CDR1 SGHNT, CDR2 YYREEE (reference sequence). V was pared by 0 bases and J by 0 bases, with 10 bases between. The CDR3 length is 16 residues. The origin of this receptor is an adult with an advanced solid tumor such as melanoma, head and neck, liver or kidney cancer. The sequencing used CD4+ or CD8+ T cells sorted from blood, collected in a trial of the OX40 agonist ivuxolimab. The genes are TRBV5-4 and TRBJ1-3; D gene uncertain. In nucleotides, the CDR3 is TGTGCCAGCAGCTTGGACCCACACCCCTCTGGAAACACCATATATTTT. Residues: CASSLDPHPSGNTIYF.